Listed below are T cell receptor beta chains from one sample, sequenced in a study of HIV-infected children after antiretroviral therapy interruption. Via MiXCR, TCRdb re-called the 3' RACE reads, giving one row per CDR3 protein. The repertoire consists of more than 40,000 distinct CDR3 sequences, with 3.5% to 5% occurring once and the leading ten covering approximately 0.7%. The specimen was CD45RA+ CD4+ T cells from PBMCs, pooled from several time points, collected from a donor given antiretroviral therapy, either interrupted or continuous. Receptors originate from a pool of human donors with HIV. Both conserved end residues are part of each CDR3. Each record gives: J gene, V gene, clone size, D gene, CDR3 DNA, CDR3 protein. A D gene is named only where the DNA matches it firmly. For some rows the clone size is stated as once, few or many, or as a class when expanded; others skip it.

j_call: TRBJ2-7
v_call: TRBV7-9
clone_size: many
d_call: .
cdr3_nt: TGTGCCAGCAGCAGAGAGGAAACCTACGAGCAGTACTTC
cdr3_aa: CASSREETYEQYF

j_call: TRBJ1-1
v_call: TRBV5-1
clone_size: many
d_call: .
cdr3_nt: TGCGCCAGCAGCCCCGCCGGGGCGACTGAAGCTTTCTTT
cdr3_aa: CASSPAGATEAFF

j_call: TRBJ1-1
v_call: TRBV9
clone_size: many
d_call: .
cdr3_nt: TGTGCCAGCAGCGTAGACGGGAACACTGAAGCTTTCTTT
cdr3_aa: CASSVDGNTEAFF

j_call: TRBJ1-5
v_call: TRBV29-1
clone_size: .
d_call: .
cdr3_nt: TGCAGCGTTCGGACAGCCGATAATCAGCCCCAGCATTTT
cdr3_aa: CSVRTADNQPQHF

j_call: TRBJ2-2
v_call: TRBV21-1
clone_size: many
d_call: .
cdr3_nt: TGTGCCAGCAGCACTTCCGGGACAGGCAAGAACACCGGGGAGCTGTTTTTT
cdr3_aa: CASSTSGTGKNTGELFF

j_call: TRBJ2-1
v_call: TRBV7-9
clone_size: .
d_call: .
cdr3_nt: TGTGCCAGCAGCTTTCGGGGTAGCGCTCCCAATGAGCAGTTCTTC
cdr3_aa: CASSFRGSAPNEQFF

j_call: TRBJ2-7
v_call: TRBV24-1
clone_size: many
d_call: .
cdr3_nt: TGTGCCACCAGTGATTCGGGCGGAGAAAGTCCCTACGAGCAGTACTTC
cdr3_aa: CATSDSGGESPYEQYF

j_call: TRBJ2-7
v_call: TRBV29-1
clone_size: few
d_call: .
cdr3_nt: TGCAGCGTTGCACAGAACAGGGTGGACTACGAGCAGTACTTC
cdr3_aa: CSVAQNRVDYEQYF

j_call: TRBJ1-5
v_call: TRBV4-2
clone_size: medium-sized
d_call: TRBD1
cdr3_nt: TGTGCCAGCAGCCAGCGGGACAGGGGGAAAGAGCCCCAGCATTTT
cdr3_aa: CASSQRDRGKEPQHF

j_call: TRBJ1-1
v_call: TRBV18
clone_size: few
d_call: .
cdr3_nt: TGTGCCAGCGGTACGGACGGCACTGAAGCTTTCTTT
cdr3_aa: CASGTDGTEAFF

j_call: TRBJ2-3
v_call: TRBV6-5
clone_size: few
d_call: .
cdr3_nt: TGTGCCAGCAGTTACTCGGGGAGGGGGGGCACAGATACGCAGTATTTT
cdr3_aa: CASSYSGRGGTDTQYF

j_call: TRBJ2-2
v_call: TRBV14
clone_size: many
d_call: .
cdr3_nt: TGTGCCAGCAGCCCCGGGACCCCCAGTGACACCGGGGAGCTGTTTTTT
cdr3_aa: CASSPGTPSDTGELFF

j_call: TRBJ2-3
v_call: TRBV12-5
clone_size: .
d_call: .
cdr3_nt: TGTGCCAGCAGCAAAGGTGAGGGCACAGATACGCAGTATTTT
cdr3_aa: CASSKGEGTDTQYF

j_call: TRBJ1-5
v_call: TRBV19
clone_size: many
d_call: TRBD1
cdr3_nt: TGTGCCAGTAGAGATCAGGGGGTAGGGCTGCCCCAGCATTTT
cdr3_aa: CASRDQGVGLPQHF

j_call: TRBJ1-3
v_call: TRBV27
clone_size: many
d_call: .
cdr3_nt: TGTGCCAGCCGGACAAGCTCAGGAAACACCATATATTTT
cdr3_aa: CASRTSSGNTIYF

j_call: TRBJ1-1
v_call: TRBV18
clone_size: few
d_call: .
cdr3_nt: TGTGCCAGCTCAACGGGCCAACCCCTTTCGAACACTGAAGCTTTCTTT
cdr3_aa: CASSTGQPLSNTEAFF

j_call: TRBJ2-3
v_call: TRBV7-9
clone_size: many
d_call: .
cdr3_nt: TGTGCCAGCAGCTTGTCGGCAGATACGCAGTATTTT
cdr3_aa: CASSLSADTQYF

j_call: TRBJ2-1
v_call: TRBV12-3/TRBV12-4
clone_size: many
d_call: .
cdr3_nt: TGTGCCAGCAGTTTACCCTACAATGAGCAGTTCTTC
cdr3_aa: CASSLPYNEQFF

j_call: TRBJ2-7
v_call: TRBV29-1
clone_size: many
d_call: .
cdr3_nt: TGCAGCGTTGGCCAGGGGACCTACGAGCAGTACTTC
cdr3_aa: CSVGQGTYEQYF

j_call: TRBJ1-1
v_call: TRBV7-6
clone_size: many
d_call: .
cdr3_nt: TGTGCCAGCAGTGGGATTTTAGGCGGGGCTTTCTTT
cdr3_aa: CASSGILGGAFF

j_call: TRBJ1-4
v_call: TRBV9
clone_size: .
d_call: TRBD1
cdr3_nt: TGTGCCAGCACTCCGGGACAGGGGAATGAAAAACTGTTTTTT
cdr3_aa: CASTPGQGNEKLFF

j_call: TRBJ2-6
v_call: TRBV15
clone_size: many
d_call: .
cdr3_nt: TGTGCCACCAGACTCTCTGGGGCCAACGTCCTGACTTTC
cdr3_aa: CATRLSGANVLTF

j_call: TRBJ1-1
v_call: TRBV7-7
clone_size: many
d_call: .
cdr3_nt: TGTGCCAGCAGCCCCGTGGGAGCGAACACTGAAGCTTTCTTT
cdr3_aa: CASSPVGANTEAFF

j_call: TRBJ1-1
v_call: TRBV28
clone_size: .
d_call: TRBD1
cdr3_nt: TGTGCCAGCAGTGAGGGACAGGGGTGGTCCACTGAAGCTTTCTTT
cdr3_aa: CASSEGQGWSTEAFF